These T cell receptor beta chains were read from a single sample in a study of T cell repertoires in cytomegalovirus infection. Their specific antigens are unknown. TCRdb reprocessed the reads with MiXCR, giving one entry per CDR3 protein. The data contain about 900,000 distinct CDR3 sequences, about a third of them seen just once; the ten biggest clones take up about 14%. Sequenced material: cultured CD8+ T cells from PBMCs, taken from culture after CMV antigen stimulation. These receptors originate from a human donor in good health (CMV status not recorded). Some clones in this sample may be carry-over from other donors' samples. CDR3s include the opening cysteine and the closing phenylalanine or tryptophan. The order of the fields is D gene, clone size, V gene, J gene, CDR3 DNA, CDR3 protein. A D gene is named only where the DNA matches it firmly. For some rows the clone size is stated as once, few or many, or as a class when expanded; others skip it.

NA,NA,TRBV5-4,TRBJ1-2,TGTGCCAGCAGATACGGGGGACGTGGCTACACCTTC,CASRYGGRGYTF
NA,few,TRBV29-1,TRBJ1-1,TGCAGCGGCAGGGAGGTCACTGAAGCTTTCTTT,CSGREVTEAFF
NA,NA,TRBV4-1,TRBJ1-6,TGCGCCAGCAGCCACTTCGCAGATAATTCACCCCTCCACTTT,CASSHFADNSPLHF
NA,NA,TRBV6-2/TRBV6-3,TRBJ2-1,TGTGCCAGCAGTTCGCTTCCCCCAGGGAGCTCCTACAATGAGCAGTTCTTC,CASSSLPPGSSYNEQFF
NA,NA,TRBV5-4,TRBJ1-1,TGTGCCAGCAGCTTGGTGGACGGCACTGAAGCTTTCTTT,CASSLVDGTEAFF
NA,NA,TRBV4-3,TRBJ1-2,TGCGCCAGCAGCCAAGCAAGGGGTTTGGGCTATGGCTACACCTTC,CASSQARGLGYGYTF
NA,few,TRBV2,TRBJ1-6,TGTGCCAGCACCCCGGGTACCGATAATTCACCCCTCCACTTT,CASTPGTDNSPLHF
NA,NA,TRBV12-3/TRBV12-4,TRBJ2-5,TGTGCCAGATCCCTTTCTAGCATCCAAGAGACCCAGTACTTC,CARSLSSIQETQYF
NA,NA,TRBV4-1,TRBJ1-1,TGCGCCAGCAGCCAAGATTCCGCGGTGAACACTGAAGCTTTCTTT,CASSQDSAVNTEAFF
TRBD1,NA,TRBV7-9,TRBJ1-2,TGTGCCAGCAGCTGGGGACAGGGGGTCTATGGCTACACCTTC,CASSWGQGVYGYTF
NA,few,TRBV7-9,TRBJ1-4,TGTGCCAGTTCGATGGGATCTAATGAAAAACTGTTTTTT,CASSMGSNEKLFF
NA,NA,TRBV2,TRBJ2-7,TGTGCCAGCAGTCTCCGGGGGCCCGAATACGAGCAGTACTTC,CASSLRGPEYEQYF
NA,many,TRBV5-1,TRBJ1-1,TGCGCCAGCAGCTTGGACCAGGGGAGGGCTTTCTTT,CASSLDQGRAFF
TRBD2,NA,TRBV19,TRBJ2-1,TGTGCCAGTAGTATGAGCGGGGCGTACAATGAGCAGTTCTTC,CASSMSGAYNEQFF
NA,few,TRBV6-6,TRBJ2-7,TGTGCCAGCAGGGGCAACTACGAGCAGTACTTC,CASRGNYEQYF
TRBD2,NA,TRBV6-1,TRBJ2-1,TGTGCCAGCACCAGAACGGGGGGTCTGACCGTACTATACAATGAGCAGTTCTTC,CASTRTGGLTVLYNEQFF
TRBD1,many,TRBV7-6,TRBJ2-7,TGTGCCAGCAGCTTAGAGACAGGGGGTACTAACTCCTACGAGCAGTACTTC,CASSLETGGTNSYEQYF
NA,few,TRBV7-9,TRBJ2-6,TGTGCCAGCAGCTGGGGCGGGACAACTGGTTCTGGGGCCAACGTCCTGACTTTC,CASSWGGTTGSGANVLTF
TRBD1,few,TRBV7-9,TRBJ1-2,TGTGCCAGCAGCTTAAGTCCCAGGGGGTCATATGGCTACACCTTC,CASSLSPRGSYGYTF
NA,NA,TRBV7-6,TRBJ1-2,TGTGCCAGCAGCCCCGGAAGCGCCAGCTATGGCTACACCTTC,CASSPGSASYGYTF
NA,many,TRBV7-6,TRBJ2-5,TGTGCCAGCAGCCCCCTGGACAGACTCCAAGAGACCCAGTACTTC,CASSPLDRLQETQYF
NA,few,TRBV6-1,TRBJ1-2,TGTGCCTGCCAGGGCTATGGCTACACCTTC,CACQGYGYTF
TRBD1,many,TRBV7-2,TRBJ1-5,TGTGCCAGCAGCTCTTCGGGGACAGAATTCAATCAGCCCCAGCATTTT,CASSSSGTEFNQPQHF
TRBD1,NA,TRBV18,TRBJ2-1,TGTGCCAGCTCACCCGGCCGGGACAGACTTTACAATGAGCAGTTCTTC,CASSPGRDRLYNEQFF
NA,NA,TRBV27,TRBJ1-1,TGTGCCAGCAGTCGGGGCGGGAGGGCAAAGAACACTGAAGCTTTCTTT,CASSRGGRAKNTEAFF
NA,NA,TRBV7-9,TRBJ1-1,TGTGCCAGCAGCTTTGACAGGTTCCCTGAAGCTTTCTTT,CASSFDRFPEAFF
NA,few,TRBV6-1,TRBJ2-1,TGTGCCAGCAGAGGGCCAAGTTTTCCCCAGGGGGAGCAGTTCTTC,CASRGPSFPQGEQFF
NA,few,TRBV7-9,TRBJ1-3,TGTGCCAGCAGCTCCTCTCGTGGGGGGGGCCCTCGGGGGAACACCATATATTTT,CASSSSRGGGPRGNTIYF
NA,few,TRBV6-5,TRBJ2-7,TGTGCCAGCAGTTACAACTACGGATACGAGCAGTACTTC,CASSYNYGYEQYF
NA,NA,TRBV4-3,TRBJ1-1,TGCGCCAGCAGCCAAGAATCAGGGATGAACACTGAAGCTTTCTTT,CASSQESGMNTEAFF
NA,few,TRBV6-4,TRBJ1-5,TGTGCCAGCAGTGACGGTCTAAAAAGCAATCAGCCCCAGCATTTT,CASSDGLKSNQPQHF
TRBD1,few,TRBV5-4,TRBJ1-2,TGTGCCAGCAGCTGGCACAGGGGTCACTATGGCTACACCTTC,CASSWHRGHYGYTF